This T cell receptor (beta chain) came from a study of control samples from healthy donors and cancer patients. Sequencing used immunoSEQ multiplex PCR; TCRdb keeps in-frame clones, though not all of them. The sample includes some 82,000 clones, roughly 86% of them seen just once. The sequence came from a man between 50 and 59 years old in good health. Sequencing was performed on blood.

The CDR3 sequence is CASSFTPAQDQPQHF. CDR3 in DNA: TGTGCCAGCAGCTTTACTCCGGCACAGGATCAGCCCCAGCATTTT. J is TRBJ1-5 and V is TRBV7-2, with D possibly matching TRBD1 (5 bases). The CDR3 spans 15 residues. Per the germline V gene, CDR1 is SGHTA and CDR2 is FQGNSA. Trimming stripped 3 bases from V and 5 bases from J, with 14 bases between.